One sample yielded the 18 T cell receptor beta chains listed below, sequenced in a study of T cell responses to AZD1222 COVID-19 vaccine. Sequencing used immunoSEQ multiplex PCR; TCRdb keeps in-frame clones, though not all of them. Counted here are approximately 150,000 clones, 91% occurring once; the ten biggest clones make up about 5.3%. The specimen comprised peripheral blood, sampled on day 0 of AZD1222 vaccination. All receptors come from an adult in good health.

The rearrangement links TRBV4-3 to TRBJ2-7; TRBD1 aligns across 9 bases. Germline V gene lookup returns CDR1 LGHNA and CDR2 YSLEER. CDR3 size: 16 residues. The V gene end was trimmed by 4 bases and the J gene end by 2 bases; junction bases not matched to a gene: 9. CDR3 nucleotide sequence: TGCGCCAGCAGCCCGGAAGGACAGGGGCAAACCTACGAGCAGTACTTC. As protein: CASSPEGQGQTYEQYF.

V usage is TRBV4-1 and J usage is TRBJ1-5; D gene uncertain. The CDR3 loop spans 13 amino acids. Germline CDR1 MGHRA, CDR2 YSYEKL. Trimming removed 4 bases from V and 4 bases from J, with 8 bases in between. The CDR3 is CASSLSPNQPQHF. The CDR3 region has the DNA TGCGCCAGCAGCCTAAGTCCTAATCAGCCCCAGCATTTT.

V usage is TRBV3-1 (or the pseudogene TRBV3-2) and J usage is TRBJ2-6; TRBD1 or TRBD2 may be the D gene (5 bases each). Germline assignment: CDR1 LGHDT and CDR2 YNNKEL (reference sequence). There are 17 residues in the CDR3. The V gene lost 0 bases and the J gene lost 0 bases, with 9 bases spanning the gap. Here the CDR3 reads CASSQDWGSSGANVLTF. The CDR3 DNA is TGTGCCAGCAGCCAAGATTGGGGGTCCTCTGGGGCCAACGTCCTGACTTTC.

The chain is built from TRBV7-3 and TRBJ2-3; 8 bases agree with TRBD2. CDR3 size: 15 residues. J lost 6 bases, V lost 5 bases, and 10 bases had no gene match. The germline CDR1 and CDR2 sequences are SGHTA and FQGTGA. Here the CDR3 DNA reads TGTGCCAGCAGCACGAGCGGGAGTCCCCTGGATACGCAGTATTTT. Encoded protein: CASSTSGSPLDTQYF.

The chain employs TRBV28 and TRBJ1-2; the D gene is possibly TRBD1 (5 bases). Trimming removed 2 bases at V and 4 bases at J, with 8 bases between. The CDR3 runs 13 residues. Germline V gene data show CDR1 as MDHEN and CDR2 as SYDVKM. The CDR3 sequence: CASSLGDSYGYTF. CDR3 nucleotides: TGTGCCAGCAGTTTAGGAGACAGCTATGGCTACACCTTC.

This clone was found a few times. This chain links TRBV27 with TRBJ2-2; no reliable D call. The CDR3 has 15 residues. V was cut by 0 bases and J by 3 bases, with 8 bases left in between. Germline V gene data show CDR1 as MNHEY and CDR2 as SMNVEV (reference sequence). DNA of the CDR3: TGTGCCAGCAGTTTATCGAGAGTCGACACCGGGGAGCTGTTTTTT. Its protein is CASSLSRVDTGELFF.

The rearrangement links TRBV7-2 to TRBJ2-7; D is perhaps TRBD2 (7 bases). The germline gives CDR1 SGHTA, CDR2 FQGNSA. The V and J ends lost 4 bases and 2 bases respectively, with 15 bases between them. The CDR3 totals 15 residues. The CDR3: CASSSPGGGAYEQYF. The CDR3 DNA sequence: TGTGCCAGCAGCTCCCCAGGAGGGGGGGCCTACGAGCAGTACTTC.

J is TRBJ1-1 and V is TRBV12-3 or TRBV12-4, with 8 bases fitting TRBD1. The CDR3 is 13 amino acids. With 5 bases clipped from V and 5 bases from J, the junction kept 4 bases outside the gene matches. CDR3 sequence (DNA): TGTGCCAGCAGTAGACAGGGGTGGACTGAAGCTTTCTTT. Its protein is CASSRQGWTEAFF.

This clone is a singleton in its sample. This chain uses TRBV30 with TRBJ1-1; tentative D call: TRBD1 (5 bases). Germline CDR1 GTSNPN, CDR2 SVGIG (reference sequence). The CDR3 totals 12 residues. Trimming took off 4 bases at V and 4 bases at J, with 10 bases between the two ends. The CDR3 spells CAWIEGPTEAFF. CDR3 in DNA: TGTGCCTGGATCGAGGGACCCACTGAAGCTTTCTTT.

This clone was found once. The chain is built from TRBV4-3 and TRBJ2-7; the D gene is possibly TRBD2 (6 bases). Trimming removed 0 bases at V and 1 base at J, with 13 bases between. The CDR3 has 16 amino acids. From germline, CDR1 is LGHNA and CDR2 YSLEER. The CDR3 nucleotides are TGCGCCAGCAGCCAAGAGGAGGGCGTTTCTTCCTACGAGCAGTACTTC. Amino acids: CASSQEEGVSSYEQYF.

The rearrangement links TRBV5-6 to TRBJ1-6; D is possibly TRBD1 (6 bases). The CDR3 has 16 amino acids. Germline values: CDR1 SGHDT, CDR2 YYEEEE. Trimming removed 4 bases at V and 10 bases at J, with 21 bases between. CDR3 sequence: CASSRLGGRVGSPLHF. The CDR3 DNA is TGTGCCAGCAGCCGCCTTGGGGGGCGCGTTGGATCACCCCTCCACTTT.

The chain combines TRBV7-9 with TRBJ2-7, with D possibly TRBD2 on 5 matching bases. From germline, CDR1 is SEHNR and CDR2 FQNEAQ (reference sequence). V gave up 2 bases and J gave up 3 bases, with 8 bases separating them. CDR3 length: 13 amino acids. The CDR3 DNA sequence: TGTGCCAGCAGCTTAAGCGGACTCTACGAGCAGTACTTC. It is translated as CASSLSGLYEQYF.

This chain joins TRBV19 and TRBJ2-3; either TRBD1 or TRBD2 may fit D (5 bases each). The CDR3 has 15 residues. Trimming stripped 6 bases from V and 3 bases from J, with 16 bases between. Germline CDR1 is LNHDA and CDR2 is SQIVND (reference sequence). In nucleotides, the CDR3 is TGTGCCAGTAGCTCGGTGGGGGTTCAGACAGATACGCAGTATTTT. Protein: CASSSVGVQTDTQYF.

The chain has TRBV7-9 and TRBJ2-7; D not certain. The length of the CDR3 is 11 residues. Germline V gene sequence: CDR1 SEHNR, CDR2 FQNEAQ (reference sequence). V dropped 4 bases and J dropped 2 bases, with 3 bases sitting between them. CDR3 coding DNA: TGTGCCAGCAGCTCTCCCTACGAGCAGTACTTC. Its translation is CASSSPYEQYF.

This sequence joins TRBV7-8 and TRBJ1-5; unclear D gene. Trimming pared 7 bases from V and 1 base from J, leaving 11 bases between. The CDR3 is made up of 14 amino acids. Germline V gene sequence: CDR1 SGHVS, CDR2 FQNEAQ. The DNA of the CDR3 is TGTGCCAGCAACAATGGGCTAAGCAATCAGCCCCAGCATTTT. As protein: CASNNGLSNQPQHF.

The CDR3: CASSETNRGGYTF. DNA for the CDR3: TGTGCCAGCAGTGAGACCAACAGGGGTGGCTACACCTTC. This chain joins TRBV27 and TRBJ1-2, with 7 nucleotides matching TRBD1. The germline gives CDR1 MNHEY, CDR2 SMNVEV (reference sequence). The CDR3 is made up of 13 amino acids. The ends lost 5 bases at V and 7 bases at J; junction bases unmatched: 7.

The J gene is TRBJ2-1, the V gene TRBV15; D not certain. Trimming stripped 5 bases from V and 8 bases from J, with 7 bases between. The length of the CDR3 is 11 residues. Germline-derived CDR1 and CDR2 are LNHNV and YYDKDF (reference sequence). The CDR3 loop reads CATSLTYEQFF. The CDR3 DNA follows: TGTGCCACCAGCTTAACATATGAGCAGTTCTTC.

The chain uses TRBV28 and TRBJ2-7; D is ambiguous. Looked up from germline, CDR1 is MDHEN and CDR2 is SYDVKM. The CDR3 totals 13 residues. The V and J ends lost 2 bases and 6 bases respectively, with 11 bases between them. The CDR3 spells CASSLTSGSEQYF. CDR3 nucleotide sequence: TGTGCCAGCAGTTTAACGTCCGGGTCCGAGCAGTACTTC.